The 20 T cell receptor beta chains below were found in one sample sequenced in a study of blood T cell repertoires in COVID-19. Clones were sequenced by immunoSEQ multiplex PCR, and TCRdb holds only the in-frame ones, with some missing. This sample has about 72,000 clones, with about four fifths found just once. Material: peripheral blood. Receptors originate from a human donor in a cohort sampled during active COVID-19.

The J gene is TRBJ1-6, the V gene TRBV10-3; D not resolved. Germline values: CDR1 ENHRY, CDR2 SYGVKD. The CDR3 is made up of 16 amino acids. V was shortened by 2 bases and J by 0 bases, with 8 bases between the two germline ends. For the CDR3, the DNA is TGTGCCATCAGTGAGGATACGGGCTCCTATAATTCACCCCTCCACTTT. Translated: CAISEDTGSYNSPLHF.

V gene TRBV4-2 combines with J gene TRBJ1-1, with 9 positions matching TRBD1. Germline assignment: CDR1 LGHNA and CDR2 YNFKEQ. V shed 4 bases and J 1 base; nucleotides not matched to a gene: 4. The CDR3 is 15 amino acids. CDR3 in amino acids: CASSPGQGTNTEAFF. In DNA form, the CDR3 reads TGTGCCAGCAGCCCCGGACAGGGGACGAACACTGAAGCTTTCTTT.

This chain links TRBV5-6 with TRBJ1-2; D is undetermined. The V gene's germline CDR1 is SGHDT and CDR2 YYEEEE. The CDR3 runs 15 residues. V was cut by 4 bases and J by 3 bases, with 16 bases left in between. The CDR3 sequence: CASSPRRDRDYGYTF. For the CDR3, the DNA is TGTGCCAGCAGCCCTCGGAGGGATCGGGACTATGGCTACACCTTC.

J is TRBJ1-2 and V is TRBV30; D possibly corresponds to TRBD1 (6 bases). V lost 2 bases to trimming and J lost 2 bases, with 18 bases between them. The CDR3 spans 16 residues. Germline CDR1 reads GTSNPN; CDR2 reads SVGIG (reference sequence). In nucleotides, the CDR3 is TGTGCCTGGAGTAGGTGGGGGCAACGAAGAAACTATGGCTACACCTTC. It is translated as CAWSRWGQRRNYGYTF.

In this sample, this clone turned up a few times. V is TRBV4-1 and J is TRBJ1-1; the D gene is possibly TRBD1 (6 bases). CDR1 is MGHRA and CDR2 is YSYEKL in the germline V gene. V was pared by 1 base and J by 2 bases, with 14 bases between. The CDR3 totals 16 residues. The DNA for the CDR3 is TGCGCCAGCAGCCAAGGATTGGGGGGGCGAAACACTGAAGCTTTCTTT. Protein product: CASSQGLGGRNTEAFF.

CDR3 DNA: TGTGCCAGCAGCCGAGACAGACTCGAGCAGTACTTC. It codes for CASSRDRLEQYF. The V gene is TRBV3-1 (or the pseudogene TRBV3-2), the J gene TRBJ2-7; D is perhaps TRBD1 (5 bases). The V end lost 4 bases, the J end lost 6 bases, and 10 bases lay between the germline ends. Germline CDR1 is LGHDT and CDR2 is YNNKEL (reference sequence). The CDR3 sequence is 12 residues long.

The V call is TRBV27, the J call TRBJ1-6, with a possible D match to TRBD1 (5 bases). Germline CDR1 and CDR2: MNHEY and SMNVEV (reference sequence). The CDR3 is 16 residues long. The germline V and J ends were trimmed by 3 bases and 6 bases, with 15 bases remaining between them. As DNA, the CDR3 is TGTGCCAGCAGTTTCGGAGGGACCGAACTTAATTCACCCCTCCACTTT. Amino acid sequence: CASSFGGTELNSPLHF.

The CDR3 here is CASTFARWVGASSSGANVLTF. CDR3 nucleotide sequence: TGTGCCAGCACCTTTGCTAGATGGGTGGGGGCTTCTAGCTCTGGGGCCAACGTCCTGACTTTC. This chain joins TRBV27 and TRBJ2-6, with D maybe TRBD1 (6 bases). The CDR3 spans 21 residues. Germline CDR1 is MNHEY and CDR2 is SMNVEV (reference sequence). Between the trimmed V and J ends, which lost 7 bases and 0 bases, there was a span of 28 bases. Full variable domain (missing parts from reference TRBV27 and TRBJ2-6): EAQVTQNPRYLITVTGKKLTVTCSQNMNHEYMSWYRQDPGLGLRQIYYSMNVEVTDKGDVPEGYKVSRKEKRNFPLILESPSPNQTSLYFCASTFARWVGASSSGANVLTFGAGSRLTVL.

This chain uses TRBV6-4 with TRBJ1-2; D unclear. CDR3 length equals 14 residues. The V end lost 3 bases, the J end lost 5 bases, and 13 bases lay between the germline ends. Germline V CDR1 and CDR2: MRHNA, SNTAGT. CDR3 nucleotides: TGTGCCAGCAGTGAAGAAGACGGGAAGTATGGCTACACCTTC. Its translation is CASSEEDGKYGYTF.

The chain recombines TRBV18 with TRBJ1-5; D unresolved. The germline CDR1 and CDR2 sequences are KGHSH and LQKENI. The CDR3 has 15 amino acids. V was clipped by 6 bases and J by 5 bases, with 17 bases between them. The CDR3 DNA reads TGTGCCAGCTCTCAGCAGCCGGCGGTGTATCAGCCCCAGCATTTT. Residues: CASSQQPAVYQPQHF. Variable domain in full (rest from reference TRBV18 and TRBJ1-5): NAGVMQNPRHLVRRRGQEARLRCSPMKGHSHVYWYRQLPEEGLKFMVYLQKENIIDESGMPKERFSAEFPKEGPSILRIQQVVRGDSAAYFCASSQQPAVYQPQHFGDGTRLSIL.

The chain employs TRBV3-1 (or the pseudogene TRBV3-2) and TRBJ2-7, with TRBD1 identical over 8 bases. V gave up 4 bases and J gave up 4 bases; unmatched junction bases: 9. The CDR3 contains 15 residues. Per the germline V gene, CDR1 is LGHDT and CDR2 is YNNKEL (reference sequence). CDR3 in DNA: TGTGCCAGCAGCCCATACGGGCAGGGGGCATACGAGCAGTACTTC. It yields the protein CASSPYGQGAYEQYF.

V gene TRBV6-5 combines with J gene TRBJ2-7; 7 bases match TRBD2. The germline CDR1 and CDR2 sequences are MNHEY and SVGAGI. J was trimmed by 5 bases and V by 6 bases; bases with no gene match: 10. The CDR3 is 14 residues long. The CDR3, as DNA: TGTGCCAGCAGGAAGACTAGCTGGGTCGACGAGCAGTACTTC. It yields the protein CASRKTSWVDEQYF.

The V call is TRBV6-1, the J call TRBJ2-5; tentative D call: TRBD1 (6 bases). V lost 2 bases, J lost 1 base, and 11 bases lay in between. The V gene's germline CDR1 is MNHNS and CDR2 SASEGT. The CDR3 contains 15 residues. The CDR3 sequence: CASSELIGGQETQYF. The DNA of the CDR3 is TGTGCCAGCAGTGAATTGATAGGGGGCCAAGAGACCCAGTACTTC.

The gene calls are TRBV18 and TRBJ2-3, with unresolved D. There are 12 residues in the CDR3. Trimming took off 3 bases at V and 3 bases at J, with 4 bases between the two ends. The germline V gene has CDR1 KGHSH and CDR2 LQKENI. CDR3 DNA: TGTGCCAGCTCACCCAGAACAGATACGCAGTATTTT. It translates to CASSPRTDTQYF. The whole variable domain, filled in from reference TRBV18 and TRBJ2-3, reads NAGVMQNPRHLVRRRGQEARLRCSPMKGHSHVYWYRQLPEEGLKFMVYLQKENIIDESGMPKERFSAEFPKEGPSILRIQQVVRGDSAAYFCASSPRTDTQYFGPGTRLTVL.

V is TRBV11-2 and J is TRBJ2-1, with D hard to call. The V and J ends lost 3 bases and 0 bases respectively, with 9 bases between them. Per the germline V gene, CDR1 is SGHAT and CDR2 is FQNNGV. The CDR3 length is 15 residues. The CDR3 spells CASSFRLASYNEQFF. For the CDR3, the DNA is TGTGCCAGCAGCTTCCGTTTAGCCTCCTACAATGAGCAGTTCTTC.

The rearrangement uses TRBV27 and TRBJ2-7; the D is unclear. Germline CDR1 is MNHEY and CDR2 is SMNVEV (reference sequence). V lost 3 bases to trimming and J lost 0 bases, with 9 bases between them. The length of the CDR3 is 14 residues. CDR3 protein: CASSLDRSSYEQYF. The CDR3 nucleotides are TGTGCCAGCAGTTTGGATCGGAGCTCCTACGAGCAGTACTTC.

The sample holds one count of this clone. The same CDR3 also results from other DNA sequences found in this sample. V and J are TRBV30 and TRBJ1-5, with a weak D call TRBD1 (5 bases). CDR1 and CDR2 from the germline V gene are GTSNPN and SVGIG (reference sequence). V was trimmed by 0 bases and J by 4 bases, leaving 7 bases between them. The CDR3 extends over 13 amino acids. CDR3 DNA: TGTGCCTGGAGTGTACGGGGGAATCAGCCCCAGCATTTT. Its protein product is CAWSVRGNQPQHF. The variable domain in full, with the rest retrieved from reference TRBV30 and TRBJ1-5, is SQTIHQWPATLVQPVGSPLSLECTVEGTSNPNLYWYRQAAGRGLQLLFYSVGIGQISSEVPQNLSASRPQDRQFILSSKKLLLSDSGFYLCAWSVRGNQPQHFGDGTRLSIL.

The J gene is TRBJ1-5, the V gene TRBV5-1; D perhaps matches TRBD1 (6 bases). Germline V gene lookup returns CDR1 SGHRS and CDR2 YFSETQ. Trimming removed 4 bases from V and 4 bases from J, with 9 bases in between. The CDR3 contains 13 residues. CDR3 sequence reads: CASSRGGNQPQHF. The CDR3 DNA follows: TGCGCCAGCAGCAGGGGGGGGAATCAGCCCCAGCATTTT. Using reference TRBV5-1 and TRBJ1-5 for the parts outside the CDR3, the full variable domain is KAGVTQTPRYLIKTRGQQVTLSCSPISGHRSVSWYQQTPGQGLQFLFEYFSETQRNKGNFPGRFSGRQFSNSRSEMNVSTLELGDSALYLCASSRGGNQPQHFGDGTRLSIL.

This clone has more than one count but fewer than ten. This chain connects TRBV7-8 to TRBJ1-1; weak D call: TRBD1 (5 bases). Trimming took off 5 bases at V and 3 bases at J, with 28 bases between the two ends. Germline V gene data show CDR1 as SGHVS and CDR2 as FQNEAQ. This CDR3 region has 19 residues. This chain's CDR3 is CASSPYIGRAPNRDTEAFF. For the CDR3, the DNA is TGTGCCAGCAGCCCTTATATTGGCAGGGCTCCAAATAGGGACACTGAAGCTTTCTTT.

V usage is TRBV19 and J usage is TRBJ2-3, with 15 bases lining up with TRBD2. CDR1 is LNHDA, CDR2 SQIVND, per germline (reference sequence). The CDR3 sequence is 17 residues long. V shed 6 bases and J 4 bases; nucleotides not matched to a gene: 8. In DNA, the CDR3 is TGTGCCAGTAGCGCCGGGACTAGCGGGGGGTGGGCAGATACGCAGTATTTT. Protein: CASSAGTSGGWADTQYF.